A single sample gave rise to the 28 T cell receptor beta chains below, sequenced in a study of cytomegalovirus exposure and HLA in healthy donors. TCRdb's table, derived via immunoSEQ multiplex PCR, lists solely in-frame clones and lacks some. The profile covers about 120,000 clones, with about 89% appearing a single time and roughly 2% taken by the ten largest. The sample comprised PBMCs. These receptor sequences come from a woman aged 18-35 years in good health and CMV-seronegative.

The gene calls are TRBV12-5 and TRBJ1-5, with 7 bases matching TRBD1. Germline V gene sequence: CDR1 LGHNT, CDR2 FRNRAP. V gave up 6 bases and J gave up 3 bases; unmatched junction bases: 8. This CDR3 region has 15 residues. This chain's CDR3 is CASGLGQFINQPQHF. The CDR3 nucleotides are TGTGCTAGTGGACTGGGACAGTTCATCAATCAGCCCCAGCATTTT.

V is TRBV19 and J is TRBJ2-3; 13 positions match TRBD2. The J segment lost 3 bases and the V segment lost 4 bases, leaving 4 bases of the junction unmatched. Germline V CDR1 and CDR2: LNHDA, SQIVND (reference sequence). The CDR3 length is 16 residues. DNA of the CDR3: TGTGCCAGTAGTAAAACGGGACTAGCGGGGACAGATACGCAGTATTTT. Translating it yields CASSKTGLAGTDTQYF.

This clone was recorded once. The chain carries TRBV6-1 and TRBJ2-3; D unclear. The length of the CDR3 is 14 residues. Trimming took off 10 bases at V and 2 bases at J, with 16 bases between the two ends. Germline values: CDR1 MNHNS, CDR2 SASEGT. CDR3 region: CATRRDWYTDTQYF. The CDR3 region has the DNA TGTGCCACCCGCAGAGACTGGTACACAGATACGCAGTATTTT.

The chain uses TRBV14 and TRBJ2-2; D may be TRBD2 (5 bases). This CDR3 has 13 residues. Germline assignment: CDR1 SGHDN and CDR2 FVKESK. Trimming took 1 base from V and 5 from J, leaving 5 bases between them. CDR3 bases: TGTGCCAGCAGCCAAGGAGGGACCGGGGAGCTGTTTTTT. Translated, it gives CASSQGGTGELFF.

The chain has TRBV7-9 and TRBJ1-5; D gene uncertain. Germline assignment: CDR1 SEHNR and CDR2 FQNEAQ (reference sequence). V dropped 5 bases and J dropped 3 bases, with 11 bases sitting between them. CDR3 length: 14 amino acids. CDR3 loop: CASSLDGLNQPQHF. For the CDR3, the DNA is TGTGCCAGCAGCCTGGACGGACTCAATCAGCCCCAGCATTTT.

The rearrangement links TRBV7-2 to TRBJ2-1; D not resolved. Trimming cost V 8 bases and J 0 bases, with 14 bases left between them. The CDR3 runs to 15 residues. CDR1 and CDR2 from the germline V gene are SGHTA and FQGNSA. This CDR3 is CASGTAVSSYNEQFF. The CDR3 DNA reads TGTGCCAGCGGTACTGCGGTAAGCTCCTACAATGAGCAGTTCTTC.

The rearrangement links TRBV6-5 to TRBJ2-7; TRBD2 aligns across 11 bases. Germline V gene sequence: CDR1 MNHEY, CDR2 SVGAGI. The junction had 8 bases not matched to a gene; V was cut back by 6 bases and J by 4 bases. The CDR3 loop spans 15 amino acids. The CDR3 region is CASSSIAGGGYEQYF. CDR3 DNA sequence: TGTGCCAGCAGCTCGATAGCGGGAGGGGGGTACGAGCAGTACTTC.

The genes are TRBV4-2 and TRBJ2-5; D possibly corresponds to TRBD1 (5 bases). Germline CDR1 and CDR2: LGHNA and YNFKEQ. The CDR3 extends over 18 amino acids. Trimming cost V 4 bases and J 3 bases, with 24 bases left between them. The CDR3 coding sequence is TGTGCCAGCAGCCTCCGAACCCCTAGGGGTACTGCCGAAGAGACCCAGTACTTC. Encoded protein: CASSLRTPRGTAEETQYF.

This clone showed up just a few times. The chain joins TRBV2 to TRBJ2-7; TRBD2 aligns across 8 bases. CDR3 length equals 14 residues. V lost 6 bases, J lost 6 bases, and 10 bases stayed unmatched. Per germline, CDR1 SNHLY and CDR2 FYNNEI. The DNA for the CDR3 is TGTGCCAGCAGCCCTACCGGGACTAGTAGCGAGCAGTACTTC. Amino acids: CASSPTGTSSEQYF.

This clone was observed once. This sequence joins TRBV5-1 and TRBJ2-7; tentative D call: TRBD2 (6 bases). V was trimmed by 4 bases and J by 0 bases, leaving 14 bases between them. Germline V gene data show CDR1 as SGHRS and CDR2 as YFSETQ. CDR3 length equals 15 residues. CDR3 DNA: TGCGCCAGCAGCCCGATAGCGGAGAGCTCCTACGAGCAGTACTTC. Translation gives CASSPIAESSYEQYF.

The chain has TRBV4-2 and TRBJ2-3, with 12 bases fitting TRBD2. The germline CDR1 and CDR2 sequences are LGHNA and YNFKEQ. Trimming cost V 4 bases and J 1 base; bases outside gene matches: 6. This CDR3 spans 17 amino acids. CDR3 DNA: TGTGCCAGCAGCCCCAACCTAGCGGGAGGGCGCACAGATACGCAGTATTTT. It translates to CASSPNLAGGRTDTQYF.

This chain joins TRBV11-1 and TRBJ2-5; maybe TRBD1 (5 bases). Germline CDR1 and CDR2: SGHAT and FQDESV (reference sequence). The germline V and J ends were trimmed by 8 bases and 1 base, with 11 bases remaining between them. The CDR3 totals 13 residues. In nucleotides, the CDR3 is TGTGCCAGCCGAGAGGACATCCAAGAGACCCAGTACTTC. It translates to CASREDIQETQYF.

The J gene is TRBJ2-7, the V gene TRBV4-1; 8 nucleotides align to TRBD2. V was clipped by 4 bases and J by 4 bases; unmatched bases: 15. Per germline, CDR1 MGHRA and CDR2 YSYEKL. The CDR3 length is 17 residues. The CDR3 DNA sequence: TGCGCCAGCAGCCGATGGGCCTCGAGCGGGAGTGAGTACGAGCAGTACTTC. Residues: CASSRWASSGSEYEQYF.

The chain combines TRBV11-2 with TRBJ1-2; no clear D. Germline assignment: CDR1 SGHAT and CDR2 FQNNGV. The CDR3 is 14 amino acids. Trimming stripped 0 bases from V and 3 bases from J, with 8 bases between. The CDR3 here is CASSLDRVHYGYTF. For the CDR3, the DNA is TGTGCCAGCAGCTTAGATCGGGTCCACTATGGCTACACCTTC. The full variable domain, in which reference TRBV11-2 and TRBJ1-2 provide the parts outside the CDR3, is EAGVAQSPRYKIIEKRQSVAFWCNPISGHATLYWYQQILGQGPKLLIQFQNNGVVDDSQLPKDRFSAERLKGVDSTLKIQPAKLEDSAVYLCASSLDRVHYGYTFGSGTRLTVV.

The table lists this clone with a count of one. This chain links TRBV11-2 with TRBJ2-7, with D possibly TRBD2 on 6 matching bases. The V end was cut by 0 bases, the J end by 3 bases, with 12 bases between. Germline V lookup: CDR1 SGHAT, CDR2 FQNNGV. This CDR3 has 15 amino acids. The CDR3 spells CASSLDKRENYEQYF. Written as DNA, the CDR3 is TGTGCCAGCAGCTTAGATAAACGGGAGAACTACGAGCAGTACTTC.

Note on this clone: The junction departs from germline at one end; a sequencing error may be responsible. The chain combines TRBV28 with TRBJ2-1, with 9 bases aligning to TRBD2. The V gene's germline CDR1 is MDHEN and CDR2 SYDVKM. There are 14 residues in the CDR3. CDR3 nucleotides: TGTGCCAGCAGCCCGGGACTAGCCGCCGGATGGGGGGTCTTC. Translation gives CASSPGLAAGWGVF.

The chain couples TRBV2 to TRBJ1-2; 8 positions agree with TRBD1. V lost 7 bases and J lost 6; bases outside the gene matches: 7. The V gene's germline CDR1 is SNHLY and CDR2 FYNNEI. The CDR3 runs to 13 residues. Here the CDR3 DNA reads TGTGCCAGCAAGTTGTCAGGGGGCAATGGCTACACCTTC. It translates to CASKLSGGNGYTF.

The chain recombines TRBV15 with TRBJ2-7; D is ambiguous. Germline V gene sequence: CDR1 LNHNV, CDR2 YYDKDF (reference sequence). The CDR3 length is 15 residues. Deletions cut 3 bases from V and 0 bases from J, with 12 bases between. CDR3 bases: TGTGCCACCAGCAGGGCTCCCCTTTCCTCCTACGAGCAGTACTTC. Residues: CATSRAPLSSYEQYF. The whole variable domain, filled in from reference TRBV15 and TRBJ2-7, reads DAMVIQNPRYQVTQFGKPVTLSCSQTLNHNVMYWYQQKSSQAPKLLFHYYDKDFNNEADTPDNFQSRRPNTSFCFLDIRSPGLGDTAMYLCATSRAPLSSYEQYFGPGTRLTVT.

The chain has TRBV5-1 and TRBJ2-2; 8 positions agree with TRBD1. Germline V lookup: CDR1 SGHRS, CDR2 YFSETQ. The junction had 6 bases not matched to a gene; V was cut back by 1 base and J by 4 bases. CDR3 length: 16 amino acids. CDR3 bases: TGCGCCAGCAGCTTGAGACAGGGGTCGAGCACCGGGGAGCTGTTTTTT. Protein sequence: CASSLRQGSSTGELFF.

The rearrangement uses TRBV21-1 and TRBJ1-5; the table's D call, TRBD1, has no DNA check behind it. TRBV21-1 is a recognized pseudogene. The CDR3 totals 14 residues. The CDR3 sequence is CANTRDTLNQPQHF. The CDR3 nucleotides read TGTGCCAACACGAGAGACACCTTAAATCAGCCCCAGCATTTT.

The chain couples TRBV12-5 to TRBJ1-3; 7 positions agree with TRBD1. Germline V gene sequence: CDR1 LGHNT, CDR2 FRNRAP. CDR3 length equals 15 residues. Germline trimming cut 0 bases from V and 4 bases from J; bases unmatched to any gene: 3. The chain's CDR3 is CASGLVRRGGNTIYF. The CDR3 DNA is TGTGCTAGTGGTTTGGTACGCAGGGGGGGAAACACCATATATTTT.

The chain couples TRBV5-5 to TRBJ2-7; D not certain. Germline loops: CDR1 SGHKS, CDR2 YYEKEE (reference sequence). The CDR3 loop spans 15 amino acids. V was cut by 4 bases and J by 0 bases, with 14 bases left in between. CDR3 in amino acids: CASSLTRAASYEQYF. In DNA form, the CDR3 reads TGTGCCAGCAGCCTCACCCGCGCCGCCTCCTACGAGCAGTACTTC.

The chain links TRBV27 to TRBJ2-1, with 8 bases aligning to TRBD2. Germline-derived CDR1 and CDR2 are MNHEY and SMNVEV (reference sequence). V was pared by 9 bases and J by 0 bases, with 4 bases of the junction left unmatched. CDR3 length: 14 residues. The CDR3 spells CASSGVSSYNEQFF. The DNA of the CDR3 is TGTGCCAGTAGCGGGGTTAGCTCCTACAATGAGCAGTTCTTC.

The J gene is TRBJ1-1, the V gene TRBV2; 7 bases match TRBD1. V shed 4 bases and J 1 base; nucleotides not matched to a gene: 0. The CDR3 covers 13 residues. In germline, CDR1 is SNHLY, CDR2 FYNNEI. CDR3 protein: CASSGQGNTEAFF. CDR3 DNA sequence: TGTGCCAGCAGTGGACAGGGGAACACTGAAGCTTTCTTT.

CDR3 sequence reads: CASSMRTGRRTYYGYTF. The CDR3 region has the DNA TGTGCCAGTAGTATGAGGACAGGGAGGAGAACGTACTATGGCTACACCTTC. The rearrangement links TRBV19 to TRBJ1-2; 8 nucleotides line up with TRBD1. Germline CDR1 is LNHDA and CDR2 is SQIVND (reference sequence). There are 17 residues in the CDR3. The V gene end was trimmed by 3 bases and the J gene end by 3 bases; junction bases not matched to a gene: 12. The full variable domain, with the rest looked up from reference TRBV19 and TRBJ1-2, is DGGITQSPKYLFRKEGQNVTLSCEQNLNHDAMYWYRQDPGQGLRLIYYSQIVNDFQKGDIAEGYSVSREKKESFPLTVTSAQKNPTAFYLCASSMRTGRRTYYGYTFGSGTRLTVV.

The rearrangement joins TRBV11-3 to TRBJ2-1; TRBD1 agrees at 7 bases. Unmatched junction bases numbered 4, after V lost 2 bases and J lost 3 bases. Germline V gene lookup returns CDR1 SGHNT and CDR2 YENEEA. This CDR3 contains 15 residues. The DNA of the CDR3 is TGTGCCAGCAGCTTATCCGGGACAGACTACAATGAGCAGTTCTTC. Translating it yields CASSLSGTDYNEQFF.

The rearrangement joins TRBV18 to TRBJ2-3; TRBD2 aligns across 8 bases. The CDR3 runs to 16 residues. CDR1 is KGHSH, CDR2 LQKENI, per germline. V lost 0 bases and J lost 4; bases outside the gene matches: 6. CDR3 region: CASSPPGREGPDTQYF. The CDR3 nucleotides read TGTGCCAGCTCACCACCGGGACGGGAGGGCCCAGATACGCAGTATTTT.

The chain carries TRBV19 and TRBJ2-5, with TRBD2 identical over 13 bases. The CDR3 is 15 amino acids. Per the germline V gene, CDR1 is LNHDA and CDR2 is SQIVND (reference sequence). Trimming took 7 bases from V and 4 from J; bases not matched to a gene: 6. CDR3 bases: TGTGCCAGTACCAGGACTAGCGGGAGCGGAGAGACCCAGTACTTC. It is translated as CASTRTSGSGETQYF.